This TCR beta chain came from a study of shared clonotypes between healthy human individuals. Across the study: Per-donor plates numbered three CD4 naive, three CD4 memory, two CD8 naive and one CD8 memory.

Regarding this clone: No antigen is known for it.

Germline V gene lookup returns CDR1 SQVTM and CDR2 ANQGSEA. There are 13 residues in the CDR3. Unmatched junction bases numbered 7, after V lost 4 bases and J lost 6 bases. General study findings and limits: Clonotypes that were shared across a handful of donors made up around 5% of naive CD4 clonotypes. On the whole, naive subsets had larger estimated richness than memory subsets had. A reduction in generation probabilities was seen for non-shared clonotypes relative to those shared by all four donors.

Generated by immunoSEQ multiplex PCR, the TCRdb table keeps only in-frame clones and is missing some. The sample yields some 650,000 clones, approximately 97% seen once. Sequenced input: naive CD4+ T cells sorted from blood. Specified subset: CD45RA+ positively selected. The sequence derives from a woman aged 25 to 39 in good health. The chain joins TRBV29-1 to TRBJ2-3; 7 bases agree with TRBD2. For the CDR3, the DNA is TGCAGCGTTGCAACGGGGGGAGGTGATACGCAGTATTTT. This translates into CSVATGGGDTQYF.